This TCR beta chain was recorded in a study of T cell changes during pregnancy in multiple sclerosis. Only in-frame clones appear in the TCRdb table, and some are missing; sequencing was by immunoSEQ multiplex PCR. The sample carries 40,000 to 60,000 clones, around 94% recorded once. This TCR came from a female donor with multiple sclerosis, enrolled in a pregnancy study. Sequencing was performed on CD8+ T cells from peripheral blood mononuclear cells, taken before pregnancy.

CDR3: CASSLGAGKNIQYF. The CDR3 nucleotides read TGTGCCAGCAGCTTAGGGGCGGGCAAAAACATTCAGTACTTC. The J gene is TRBJ2-4, the V gene TRBV7-8; maybe TRBD2 (5 bases). Germline V gene data show CDR1 as SGHVS and CDR2 as FQNEAQ. The CDR3 covers 14 residues. V lost 1 base to trimming and J lost 3 bases, with 7 bases between them.